This TCR beta chain was sequenced for a study of identical twins. Trimming took 1 base from V and 1 from J; bases not matched to a gene: 8. The CDR3 runs to 18 residues. Germline CDR1 and CDR2: SGDLS and YYNGEE. cDNA carried unique molecular identifiers, and a universal primer site was added by template switching. TCRdb called the 5' RACE reads again in MiXCR, with one record for every CDR3 protein. In the table there are some 500,000 distinct CDR3 sequences, 22% of which are singletons. These same records also appear under a second study, on T cells expressing NK-cell markers. That paper adds: HCMV serostatus: most of the eight sequenced donors positive, one negative.

The source of this sequence is a woman aged 18-29 years in good health. The material sequenced was CD4+ T cells sorted from blood. This rearrangement joins TRBV9 to TRBJ2-1; 10 bases map to TRBD2. CDR3 amino acids: CASSVRLAGVGSYNEQFF. CDR3 nucleotide sequence: TGTGCCAGCAGCGTACGGCTAGCGGGAGTGGGGTCCTACAATGAGCAGTTCTTC.